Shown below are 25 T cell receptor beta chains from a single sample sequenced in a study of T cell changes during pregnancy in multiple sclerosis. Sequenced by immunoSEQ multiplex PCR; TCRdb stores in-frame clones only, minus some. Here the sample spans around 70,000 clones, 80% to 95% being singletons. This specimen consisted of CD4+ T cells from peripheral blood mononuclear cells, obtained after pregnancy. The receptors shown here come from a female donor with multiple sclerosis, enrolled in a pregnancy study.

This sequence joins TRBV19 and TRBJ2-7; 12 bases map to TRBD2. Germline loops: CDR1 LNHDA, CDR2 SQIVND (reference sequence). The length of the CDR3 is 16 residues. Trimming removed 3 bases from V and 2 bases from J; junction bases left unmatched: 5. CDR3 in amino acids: CASSIGTSGPPYEQYF. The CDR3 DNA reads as TGTGCCAGTAGTATTGGGACTAGCGGGCCACCCTACGAGCAGTACTTC. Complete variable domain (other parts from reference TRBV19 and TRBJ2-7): DGGITQSPKYLFRKEGQNVTLSCEQNLNHDAMYWYRQDPGQGLRLIYYSQIVNDFQKGDIAEGYSVSREKKESFPLTVTSAQKNPTAFYLCASSIGTSGPPYEQYFGPGTRLTVT.

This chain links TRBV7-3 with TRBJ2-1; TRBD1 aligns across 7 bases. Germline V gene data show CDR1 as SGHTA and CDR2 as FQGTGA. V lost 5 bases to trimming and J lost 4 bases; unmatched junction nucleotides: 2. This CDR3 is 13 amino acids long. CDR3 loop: CASSGTAYNEQFF. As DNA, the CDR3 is TGTGCCAGCAGCGGGACAGCTTACAATGAGCAGTTCTTC.

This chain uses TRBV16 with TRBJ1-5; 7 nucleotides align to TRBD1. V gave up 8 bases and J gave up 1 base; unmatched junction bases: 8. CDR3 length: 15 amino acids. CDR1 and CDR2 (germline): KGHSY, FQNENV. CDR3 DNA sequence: TGTGCCAGCTGCGAACAGGGGACAAGCAATCAGCCCCAGCATTTT. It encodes CASCEQGTSNQPQHF.

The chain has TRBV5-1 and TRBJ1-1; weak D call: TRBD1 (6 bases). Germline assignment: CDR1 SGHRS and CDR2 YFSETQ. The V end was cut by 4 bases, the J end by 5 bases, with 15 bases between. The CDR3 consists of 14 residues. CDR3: CASSPGTLETEAFF. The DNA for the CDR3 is TGCGCCAGCAGCCCCGGGACACTTGAGACTGAAGCTTTCTTT.

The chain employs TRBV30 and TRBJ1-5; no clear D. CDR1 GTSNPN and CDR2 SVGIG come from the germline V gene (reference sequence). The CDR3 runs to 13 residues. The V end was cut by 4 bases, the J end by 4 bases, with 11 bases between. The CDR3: CAWNRRENQPQHF. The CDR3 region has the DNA TGTGCCTGGAACCGACGGGAAAATCAGCCCCAGCATTTT.

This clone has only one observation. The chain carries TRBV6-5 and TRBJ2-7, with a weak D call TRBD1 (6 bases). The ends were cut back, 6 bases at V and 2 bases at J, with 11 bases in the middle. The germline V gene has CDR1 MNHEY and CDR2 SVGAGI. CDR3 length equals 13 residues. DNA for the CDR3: TGTGCCAGCAGCATGGGGACAACCTACGAGCAGTACTTC. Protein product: CASSMGTTYEQYF.

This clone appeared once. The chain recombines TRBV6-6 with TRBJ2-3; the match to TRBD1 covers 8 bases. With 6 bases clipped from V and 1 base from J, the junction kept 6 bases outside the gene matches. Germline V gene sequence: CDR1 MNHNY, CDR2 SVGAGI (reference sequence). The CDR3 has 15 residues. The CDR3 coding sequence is TGTGCCAGCAGGCCCGGACAGGGAGGCACAGATACGCAGTATTTT. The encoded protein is CASRPGQGGTDTQYF.

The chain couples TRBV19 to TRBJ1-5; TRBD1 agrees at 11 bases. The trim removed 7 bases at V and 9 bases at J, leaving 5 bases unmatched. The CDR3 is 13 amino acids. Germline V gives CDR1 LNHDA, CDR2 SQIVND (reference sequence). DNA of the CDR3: TGTGCCAGTACCGGGACAGGGGGATTGCCCCAGCATTTT. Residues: CASTGTGGLPQHF.

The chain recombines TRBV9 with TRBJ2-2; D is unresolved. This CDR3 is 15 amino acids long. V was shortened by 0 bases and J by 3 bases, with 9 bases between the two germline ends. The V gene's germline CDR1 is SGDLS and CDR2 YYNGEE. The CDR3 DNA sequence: TGTGCCAGCAGCGTAGGCCCAACTGACACCGGGGAGCTGTTTTTT. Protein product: CASSVGPTDTGELFF.

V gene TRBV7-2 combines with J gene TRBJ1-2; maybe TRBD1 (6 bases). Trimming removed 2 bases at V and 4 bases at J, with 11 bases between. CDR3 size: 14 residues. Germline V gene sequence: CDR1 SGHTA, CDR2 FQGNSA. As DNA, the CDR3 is TGTGCCAGCAGCTTAACAGGGTTTCTCTATGGCTACACCTTC. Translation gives CASSLTGFLYGYTF.

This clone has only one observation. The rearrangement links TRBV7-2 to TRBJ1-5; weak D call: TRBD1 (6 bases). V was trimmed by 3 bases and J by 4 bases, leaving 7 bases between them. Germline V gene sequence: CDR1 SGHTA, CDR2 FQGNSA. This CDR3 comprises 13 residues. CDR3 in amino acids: CASSFQGNQPQHF. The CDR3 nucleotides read TGTGCCAGCAGCTTTCAGGGGAATCAGCCCCAGCATTTT.

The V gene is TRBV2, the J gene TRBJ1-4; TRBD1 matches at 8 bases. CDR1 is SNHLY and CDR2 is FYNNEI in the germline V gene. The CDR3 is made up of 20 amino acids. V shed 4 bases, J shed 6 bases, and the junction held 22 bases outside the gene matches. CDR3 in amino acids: CASSATGASLDLNEYEKLFF. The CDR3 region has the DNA TGTGCCAGCAGTGCGACAGGGGCCAGCCTCGATCTAAACGAGTATGAAAAACTGTTTTTT.

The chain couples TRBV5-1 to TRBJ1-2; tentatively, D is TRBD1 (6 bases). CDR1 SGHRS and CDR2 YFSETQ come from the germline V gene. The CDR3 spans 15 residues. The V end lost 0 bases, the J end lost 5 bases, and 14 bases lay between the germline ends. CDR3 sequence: CASSLGGQSSYGYTF. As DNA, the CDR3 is TGCGCCAGCAGCTTGGGTGGACAGAGCAGTTATGGCTACACCTTC.

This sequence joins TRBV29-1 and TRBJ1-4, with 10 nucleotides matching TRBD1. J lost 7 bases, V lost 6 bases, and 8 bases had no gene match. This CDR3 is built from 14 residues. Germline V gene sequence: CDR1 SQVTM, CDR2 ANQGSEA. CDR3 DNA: TGCAGCGTCGACGACGGGACAGGGGTTGAAAAACTGTTTTTT. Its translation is CSVDDGTGVEKLFF.

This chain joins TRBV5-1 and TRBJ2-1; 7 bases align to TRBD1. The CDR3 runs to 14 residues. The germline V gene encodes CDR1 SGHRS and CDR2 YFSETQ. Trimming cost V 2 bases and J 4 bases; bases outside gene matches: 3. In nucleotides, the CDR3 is TGCGCCAGCAGCTTCGGACAGGATTACAATGAGCAGTTCTTC. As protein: CASSFGQDYNEQFF.

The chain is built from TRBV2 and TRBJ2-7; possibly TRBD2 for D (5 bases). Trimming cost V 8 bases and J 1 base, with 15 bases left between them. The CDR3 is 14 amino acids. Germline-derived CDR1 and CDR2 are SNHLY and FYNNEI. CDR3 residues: CASSPYSDSYEQYF. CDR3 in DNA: TGTGCCAGCTCTCCTTATAGCGATTCCTACGAGCAGTACTTC.

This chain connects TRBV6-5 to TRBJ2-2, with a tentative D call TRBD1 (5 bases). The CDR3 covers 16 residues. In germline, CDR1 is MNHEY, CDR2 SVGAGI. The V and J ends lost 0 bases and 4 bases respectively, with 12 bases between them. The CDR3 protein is CASSYSWQGSTGELFF. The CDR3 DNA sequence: TGTGCCAGCAGTTACTCGTGGCAGGGCAGCACCGGGGAGCTGTTTTTT.

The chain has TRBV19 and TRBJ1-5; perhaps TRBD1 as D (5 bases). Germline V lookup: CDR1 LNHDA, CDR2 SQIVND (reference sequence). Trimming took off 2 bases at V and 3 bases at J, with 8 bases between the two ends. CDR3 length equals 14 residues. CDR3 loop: CASSIRTINQPQHF. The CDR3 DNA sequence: TGTGCCAGTAGTATACGGACAATCAATCAGCCCCAGCATTTT.

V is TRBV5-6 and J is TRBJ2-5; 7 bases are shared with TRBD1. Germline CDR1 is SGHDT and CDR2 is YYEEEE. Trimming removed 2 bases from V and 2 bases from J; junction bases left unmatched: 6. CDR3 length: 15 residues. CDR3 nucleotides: TGTGCCAGCAGCTTCCTGGACAGGAGTCAAGAGACCCAGTACTTC. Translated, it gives CASSFLDRSQETQYF. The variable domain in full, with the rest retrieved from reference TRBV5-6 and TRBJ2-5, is DAGVTQSPTHLIKTRGQQVTLRCSPKSGHDTVSWYQQALGQGPQFIFQYYEEEERQRGNFPDRFSGHQFPNYSSELNVNALLLGDSALYLCASSFLDRSQETQYFGPGTRLLVL.

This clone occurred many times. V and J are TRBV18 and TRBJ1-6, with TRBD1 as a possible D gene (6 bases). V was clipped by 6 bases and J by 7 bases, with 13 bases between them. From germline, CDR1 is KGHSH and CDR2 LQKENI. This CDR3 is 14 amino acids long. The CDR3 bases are TGTGCCAGCTCTTTGTTGGGGGCCAATTCACCCCTCCACTTT. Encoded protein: CASSLLGANSPLHF. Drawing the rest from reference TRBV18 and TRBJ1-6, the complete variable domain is NAGVMQNPRHLVRRRGQEARLRCSPMKGHSHVYWYRQLPEEGLKFMVYLQKENIIDESGMPKERFSAEFPKEGPSILRIQQVVRGDSAAYFCASSLLGANSPLHFGNGTRLTVT.

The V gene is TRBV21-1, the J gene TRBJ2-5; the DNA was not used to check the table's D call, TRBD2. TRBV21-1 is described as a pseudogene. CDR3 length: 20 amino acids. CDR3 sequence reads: CASSKDGNNRVAGVQETQYF. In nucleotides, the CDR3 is TGTGCCAGCAGCAAAGATGGCAATAATAGGGTAGCGGGGGTCCAAGAGACCCAGTACTTC.

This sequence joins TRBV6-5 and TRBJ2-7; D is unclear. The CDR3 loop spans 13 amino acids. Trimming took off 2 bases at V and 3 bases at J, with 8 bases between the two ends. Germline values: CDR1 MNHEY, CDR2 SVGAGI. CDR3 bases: TGTGCCAGCAGTTACGGGCTGGACTACGAGCAGTACTTC. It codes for CASSYGLDYEQYF.

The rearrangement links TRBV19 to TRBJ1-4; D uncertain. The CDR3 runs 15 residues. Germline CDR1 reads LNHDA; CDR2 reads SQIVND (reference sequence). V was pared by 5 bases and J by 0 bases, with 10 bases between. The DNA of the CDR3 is TGTGCCAGTAGTCTAGGCGGTACAACTAATGAAAAACTGTTTTTT. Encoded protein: CASSLGGTTNEKLFF.

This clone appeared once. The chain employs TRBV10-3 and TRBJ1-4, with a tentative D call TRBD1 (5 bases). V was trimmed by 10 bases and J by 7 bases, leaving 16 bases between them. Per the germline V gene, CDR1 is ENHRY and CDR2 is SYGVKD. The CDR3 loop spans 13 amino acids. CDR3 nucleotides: TGTGCCACTTCGACGGTGGGGGGTGAAAAACTGTTTTTT. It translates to CATSTVGGEKLFF.

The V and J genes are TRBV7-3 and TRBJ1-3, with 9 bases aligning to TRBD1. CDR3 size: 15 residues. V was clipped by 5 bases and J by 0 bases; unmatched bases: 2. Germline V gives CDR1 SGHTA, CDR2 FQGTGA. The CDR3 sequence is CASSLTGGSGNTIYF. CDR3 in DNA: TGTGCCAGCAGCCTGACAGGGGGCTCTGGAAACACCATATATTTT. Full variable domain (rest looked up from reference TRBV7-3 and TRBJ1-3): GAGVSQTPSNKVTEKGKYVELRCDPISGHTALYWYRQSLGQGPEFLIYFQGTGAADDSGLPNDRFFAVRPEGSVSTLKIQRTERGDSAVYLCASSLTGGSGNTIYFGEGSWLTVV.